The sequence of this TCR beta chain was determined in a study of T cells after yellow fever vaccination. V was pared by 2 bases and J by 5 bases, with 12 bases between. Germline V gives CDR1 SQVTM, CDR2 ANQGSEA. This CDR3 is 14 amino acids long. One entry per CDR3 protein results from TCRdb running MiXCR on the 5' RACE reads. The sample carries about 320,000 distinct CDR3 sequences, about 10% recorded once. This clonotype was sampled from a man aged 18 to 30 who received the YFV17D yellow fever vaccine. The input for sequencing was CD4+ T cells sorted from PBMCs, taken 45 days after the yellow fever booster vaccination. The chain couples TRBV29-1 to TRBJ2-2; D might be TRBD2 (5 bases). The CDR3 loop reads CSVEWERRTGELFF. CDR3 coding DNA: TGCAGCGTTGAATGGGAGAGAAGGACCGGGGAGCTGTTTTTT.